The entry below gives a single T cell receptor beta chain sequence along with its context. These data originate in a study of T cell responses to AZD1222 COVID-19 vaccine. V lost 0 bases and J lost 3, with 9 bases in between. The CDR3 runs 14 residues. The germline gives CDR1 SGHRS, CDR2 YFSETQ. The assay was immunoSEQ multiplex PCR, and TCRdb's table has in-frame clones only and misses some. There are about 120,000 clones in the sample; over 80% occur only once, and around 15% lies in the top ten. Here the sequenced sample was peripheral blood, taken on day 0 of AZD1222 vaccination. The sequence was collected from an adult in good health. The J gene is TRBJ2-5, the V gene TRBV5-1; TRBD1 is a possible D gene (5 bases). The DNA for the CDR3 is TGCGCCAGCAGCTTGGAACAGGTAGAAGAGACCCAGTACTTC. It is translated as CASSLEQVEETQYF.